A single sample gave rise to the 7 T cell receptor beta chains below, sequenced in a study of T cell repertoires in cytomegalovirus infection. Via MiXCR, TCRdb re-called the reads, giving one row per CDR3 protein. The sample has fewer than 1,000,000 distinct CDR3 sequences; roughly a third are singletons. Their antigen targets remain unknown. This material consisted of cultured CD8+ T cells from PBMCs, taken from culture after CMV antigen stimulation. Receptors originate from a human donor in good health (CMV status not recorded). Some clones in this sample may be carry-over from other donors' samples.

This clonotype was found a few times. The CDR3 here is CASSDRTGRKWNYGYTF. DNA for the CDR3: TGTGCCAGCAGTGACCGGACAGGGAGGAAATGGAACTATGGCTACACCTTC. The chain links TRBV6-5 to TRBJ1-2; 8 bases match TRBD1. With V trimmed by 5 bases and J by 2 bases, 13 bases remained unmatched. Looked up from germline, CDR1 is MNHEY and CDR2 is SVGAGI. This CDR3 has 17 amino acids.

The chain couples TRBV9 to TRBJ1-2; possible D gene TRBD1, 6 bases. Trimming took off 3 bases at V and 2 bases at J, with 14 bases between the two ends. The CDR3 is made up of 15 amino acids. The germline V gene has CDR1 SGDLS and CDR2 YYNGEE. CDR3 DNA: TGTGCCAGCAGCGCGTACAGGGACGAGAACTATGGCTACACCTTC. This sequence encodes CASSAYRDENYGYTF.

The chain carries TRBV5-6 and TRBJ1-1; maybe TRBD1 (6 bases). V was shortened by 3 bases and J by 5 bases, with 17 bases between the two germline ends. CDR1 and CDR2 from the germline V gene are SGHDT and YYEEEE. The CDR3 length is 15 residues. The CDR3 DNA sequence: TGTGCCAGCAGCTCAAACCGGGGGCGCGGTACTGAAGCTTTCTTT. This codes for CASSSNRGRGTEAFF.

A remark on this clonotype: A read error may explain this, as a much larger clone is one base away. V usage is TRBV7-8 and J usage is TRBJ2-2; D is perhaps TRBD2 (5 bases). Germline V gene sequence: CDR1 SGHVS, CDR2 FQNEAQ. The CDR3 is 14 amino acids. The V gene lost 2 bases and the J gene lost 6 bases, with 10 bases spanning the gap. The CDR3 reads CASSLRGISGELFF. CDR3 bases: TGTGCCAGCAGCTTACGGGGAATCTCCGGGGAGCTGTTTTTT.

This clonotype was observed a handful of times. The chain has TRBV7-6 and TRBJ1-2; D is uncertain. CDR3 size: 14 residues. Germline V lookup: CDR1 SGHVS, CDR2 FNYEAQ. Trimming shortened V by 5 bases and J by 4 bases, and 14 bases separated the two germline ends. The CDR3 here is CASSPLGSGYGYTF. In DNA, the CDR3 is TGTGCCAGCAGCCCTTTGGGGAGCGGCTATGGCTACACCTTC.

The chain recombines TRBV6-1 with TRBJ2-7; no reliable D call. Germline V gives CDR1 MNHNS, CDR2 SASEGT. There are 14 residues in the CDR3. The ends were cut back, 4 bases at V and 0 bases at J, with 10 bases in the middle. CDR3 DNA sequence: TGTGCCAGCAGTGCCCACAGTTCCTCCTACGAGCAGTACTTC. This translates into CASSAHSSSYEQYF.

Concerning this clonotype: It may be a read error: a sequence one base away is much more abundant. The rearrangement links TRBV2 to TRBJ1-2; the match to TRBD1 covers 10 bases. V gave up 3 bases and J gave up 5 bases; unmatched junction bases: 3. CDR1 and CDR2 from the germline V gene are SNHLY and FYNNEI. The CDR3 has 14 amino acids. This CDR3 is CASSETGGWYGYTF. The CDR3 region has the DNA TGTGCCAGCAGTGAGACAGGGGGCTGGTATGGCTACACCTTC.